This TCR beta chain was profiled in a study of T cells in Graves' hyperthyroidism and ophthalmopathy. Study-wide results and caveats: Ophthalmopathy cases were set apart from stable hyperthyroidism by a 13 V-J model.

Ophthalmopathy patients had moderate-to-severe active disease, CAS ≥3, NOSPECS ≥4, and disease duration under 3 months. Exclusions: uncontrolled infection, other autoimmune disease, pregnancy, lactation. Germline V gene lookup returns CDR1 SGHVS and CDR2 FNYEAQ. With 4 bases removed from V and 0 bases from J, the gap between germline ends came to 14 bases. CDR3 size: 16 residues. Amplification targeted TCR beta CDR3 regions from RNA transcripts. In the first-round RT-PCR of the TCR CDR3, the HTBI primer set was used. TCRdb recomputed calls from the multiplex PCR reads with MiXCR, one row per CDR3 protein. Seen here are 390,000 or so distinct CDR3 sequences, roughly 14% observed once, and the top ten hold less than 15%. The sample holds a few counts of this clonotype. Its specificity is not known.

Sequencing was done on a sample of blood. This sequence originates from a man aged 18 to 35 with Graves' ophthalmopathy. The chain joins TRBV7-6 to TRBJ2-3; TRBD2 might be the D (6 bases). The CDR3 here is CASSSPFGGSTDTQYF. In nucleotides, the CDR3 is TGTGCCAGCAGCTCCCCTTTCGGGGGAAGCACAGATACGCAGTATTTT.